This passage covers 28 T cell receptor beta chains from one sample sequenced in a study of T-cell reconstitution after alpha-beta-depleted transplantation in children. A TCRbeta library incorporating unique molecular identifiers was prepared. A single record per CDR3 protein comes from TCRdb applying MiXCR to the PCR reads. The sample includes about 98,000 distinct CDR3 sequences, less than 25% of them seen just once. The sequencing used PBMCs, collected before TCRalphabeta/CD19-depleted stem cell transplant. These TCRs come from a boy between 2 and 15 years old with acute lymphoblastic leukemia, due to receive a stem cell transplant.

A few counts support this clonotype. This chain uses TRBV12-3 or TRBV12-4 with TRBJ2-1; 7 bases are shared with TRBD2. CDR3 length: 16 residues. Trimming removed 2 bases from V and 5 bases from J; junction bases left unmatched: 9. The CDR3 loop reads CASSLFPTSTNNEQFF. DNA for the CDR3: TGTGCCAGCAGTTTATTCCCGACTAGCACGAACAATGAGCAGTTCTTC.

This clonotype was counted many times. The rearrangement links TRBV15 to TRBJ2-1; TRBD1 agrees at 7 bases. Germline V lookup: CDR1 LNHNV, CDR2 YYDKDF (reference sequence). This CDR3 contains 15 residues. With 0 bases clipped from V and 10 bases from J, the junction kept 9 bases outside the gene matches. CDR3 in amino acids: CATSRDLQGLREQFF. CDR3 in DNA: TGTGCCACCAGCAGAGATTTACAGGGGCTCCGGGAGCAGTTCTTC.

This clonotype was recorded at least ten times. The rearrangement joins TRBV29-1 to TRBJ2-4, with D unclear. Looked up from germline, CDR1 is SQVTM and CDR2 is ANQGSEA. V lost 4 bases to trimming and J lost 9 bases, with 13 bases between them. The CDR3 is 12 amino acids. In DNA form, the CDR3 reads TGCAGCGTTGTTTTTTGGGAAGGCATTCAGTACTTC. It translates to CSVVFWEGIQYF. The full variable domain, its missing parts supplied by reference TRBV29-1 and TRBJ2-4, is SAVISQKPSRDICQRGTSLTIQCQVDSQVTMMFWYRQQPGQSLTLIATANQGSEATYESGFVIDKFPISRPNLTFSTLTVSNMSPEDSSIYLCSVVFWEGIQYFGAGTRLSVL.

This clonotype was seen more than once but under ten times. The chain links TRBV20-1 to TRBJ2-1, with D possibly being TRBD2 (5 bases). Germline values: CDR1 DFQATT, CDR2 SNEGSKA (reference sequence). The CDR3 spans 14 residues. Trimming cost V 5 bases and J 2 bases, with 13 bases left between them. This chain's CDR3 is CSAGKGLTYNEQFF. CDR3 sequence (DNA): TGCAGTGCTGGGAAAGGACTCACCTACAATGAGCAGTTCTTC.

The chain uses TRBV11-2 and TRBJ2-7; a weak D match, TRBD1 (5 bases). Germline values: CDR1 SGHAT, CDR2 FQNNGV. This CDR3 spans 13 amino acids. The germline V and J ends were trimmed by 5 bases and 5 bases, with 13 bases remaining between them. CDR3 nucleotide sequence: TGTGCCAGCAGCGCCGGACAACTGAACGAGCAGTACTTC. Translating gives CASSAGQLNEQYF.

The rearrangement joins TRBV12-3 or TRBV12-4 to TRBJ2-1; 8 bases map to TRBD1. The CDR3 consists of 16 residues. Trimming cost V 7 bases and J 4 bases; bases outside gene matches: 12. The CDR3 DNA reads TGTGCCAGCACCGGAGTCGGCAGGGGGCTTTACAATGAGCAGTTCTTC. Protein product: CASTGVGRGLYNEQFF.

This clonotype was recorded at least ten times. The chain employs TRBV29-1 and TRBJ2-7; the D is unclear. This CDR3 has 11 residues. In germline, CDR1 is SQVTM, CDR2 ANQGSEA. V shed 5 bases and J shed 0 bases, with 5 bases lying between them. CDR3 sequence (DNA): TGCAGCGTTAGGAGCTCCTACGAGCAGTACTTC. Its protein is CSVRSSYEQYF.

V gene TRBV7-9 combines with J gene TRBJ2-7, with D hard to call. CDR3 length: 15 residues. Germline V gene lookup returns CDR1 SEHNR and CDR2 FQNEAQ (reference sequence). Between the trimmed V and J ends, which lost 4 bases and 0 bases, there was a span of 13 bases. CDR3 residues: CASSSPLTSSYEQYF. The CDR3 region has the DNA TGTGCCAGCAGCTCCCCCCTAACGAGCTCCTACGAGCAGTACTTC.

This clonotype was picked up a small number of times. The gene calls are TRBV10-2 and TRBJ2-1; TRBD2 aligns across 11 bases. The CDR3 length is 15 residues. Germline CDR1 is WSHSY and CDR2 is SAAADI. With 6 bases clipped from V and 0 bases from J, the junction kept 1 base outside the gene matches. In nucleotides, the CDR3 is TGCGCCAGCAGGGGGACTAGCGGCTCCTACAATGAGCAGTTCTTC. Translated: CASRGTSGSYNEQFF.

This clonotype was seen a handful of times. Here the CDR3 DNA reads TGCAGCGTGGCAGTAGGGGACAGCTCCTACGAGCAGTACTTC. Protein product: CSVAVGDSSYEQYF. The rearrangement uses TRBV29-1 and TRBJ2-7, with TRBD1 identical over 7 bases. Germline V lookup: CDR1 SQVTM, CDR2 ANQGSEA. The CDR3 covers 14 residues. V dropped 6 bases and J dropped 0; count of bases not matched to a gene: 8.

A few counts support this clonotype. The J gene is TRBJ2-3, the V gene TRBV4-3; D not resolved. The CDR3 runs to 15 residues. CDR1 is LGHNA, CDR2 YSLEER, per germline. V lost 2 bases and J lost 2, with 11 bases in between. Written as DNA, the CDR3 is TGCGCCAGCAGCCAAAAGCTTGGACCCACAGATACGCAGTATTTT. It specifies CASSQKLGPTDTQYF.

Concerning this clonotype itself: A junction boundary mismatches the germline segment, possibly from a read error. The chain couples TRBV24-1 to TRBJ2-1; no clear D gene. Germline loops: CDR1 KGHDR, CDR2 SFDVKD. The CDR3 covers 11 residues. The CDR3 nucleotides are TGTGCCACCATACATACGAAAGGACCATACTTC. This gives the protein CATIHTKGPYF.

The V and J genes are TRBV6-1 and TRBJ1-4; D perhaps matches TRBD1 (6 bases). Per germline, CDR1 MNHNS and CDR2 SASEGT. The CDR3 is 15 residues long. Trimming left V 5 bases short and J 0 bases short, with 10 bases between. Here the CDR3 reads CASSRTAATNEKLFF. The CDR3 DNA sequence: TGTGCCAGCAGTCGGACAGCAGCAACTAATGAAAAACTGTTTTTT.

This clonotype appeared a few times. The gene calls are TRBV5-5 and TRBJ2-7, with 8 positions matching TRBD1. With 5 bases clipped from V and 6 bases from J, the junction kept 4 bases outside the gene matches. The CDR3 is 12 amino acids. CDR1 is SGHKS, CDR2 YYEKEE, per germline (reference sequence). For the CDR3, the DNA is TGTGCCAGCAGGAGCGACAGGGGCGAGCAGTACTTC. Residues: CASRSDRGEQYF.

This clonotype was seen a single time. This CDR3 reads CASSSNPGLAGSTDTQYF. Written as DNA, the CDR3 is TGTGCCAGCAGCTCGAATCCAGGACTAGCGGGATCGACAGATACGCAGTATTTT. This chain uses TRBV7-8 with TRBJ2-3, with 12 bases that match TRBD2. CDR3 length: 18 residues. Germline-derived CDR1 and CDR2 are SGHVS and FQNEAQ. Germline trimming cut 4 bases from V and 3 bases from J; bases unmatched to any gene: 11.

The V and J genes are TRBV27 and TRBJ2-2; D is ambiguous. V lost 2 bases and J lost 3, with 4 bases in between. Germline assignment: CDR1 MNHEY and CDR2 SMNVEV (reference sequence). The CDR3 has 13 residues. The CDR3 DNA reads TGTGCCAGCAGTTTAAAAGACACCGGGGAGCTGTTTTTT. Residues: CASSLKDTGELFF.

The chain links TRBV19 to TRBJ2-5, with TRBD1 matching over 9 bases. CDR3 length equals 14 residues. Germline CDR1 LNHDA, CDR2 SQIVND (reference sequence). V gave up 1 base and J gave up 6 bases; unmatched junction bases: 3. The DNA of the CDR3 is TGTGCCAGTAGTATAGGGGGACAGGGAAAGACCCAGTACTTC. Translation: CASSIGGQGKTQYF. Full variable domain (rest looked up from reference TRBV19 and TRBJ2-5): DGGITQSPKYLFRKEGQNVTLSCEQNLNHDAMYWYRQDPGQGLRLIYYSQIVNDFQKGDIAEGYSVSREKKESFPLTVTSAQKNPTAFYLCASSIGGQGKTQYFGPGTRLLVL.

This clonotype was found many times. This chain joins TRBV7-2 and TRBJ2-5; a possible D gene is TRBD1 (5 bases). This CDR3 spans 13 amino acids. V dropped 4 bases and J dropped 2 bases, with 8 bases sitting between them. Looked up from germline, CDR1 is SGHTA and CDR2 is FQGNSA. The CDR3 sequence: CASSSRVQETQYF. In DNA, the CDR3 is TGTGCCAGCAGCTCCAGGGTTCAAGAGACCCAGTACTTC. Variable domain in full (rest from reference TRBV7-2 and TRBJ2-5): GAGVSQSPSNKVTEKGKDVELRCDPISGHTALYWYRQSLGQGLEFLIYFQGNSAPDKSGLPSDRFSAERTGGSVSTLTIQRTQQEDSAVYLCASSSRVQETQYFGPGTRLLVL.

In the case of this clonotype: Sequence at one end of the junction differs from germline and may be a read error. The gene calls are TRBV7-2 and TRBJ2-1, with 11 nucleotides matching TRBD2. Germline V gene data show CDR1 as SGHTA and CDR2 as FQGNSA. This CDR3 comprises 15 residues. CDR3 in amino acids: CAGSTTSGSYNEQFF. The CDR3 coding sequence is TGTGCCGGCAGCACCACTAGCGGGAGCTACAATGAGCAGTTCTTC. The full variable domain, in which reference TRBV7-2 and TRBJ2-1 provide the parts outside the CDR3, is GAGVSQSPSNKVTEKGKDVELRCDPISGHTALYWYRQSLGQGLEFLIYFQGNSAPDKSGLPSDRFSAERTGGSVSTLTIQRTQQEDSAVYLCAGSTTSGSYNEQFFGPGTRLTVL.

The CDR3 DNA reads as TGTGCCAGCAGCCAAGTTATCAATACGCAGTATTTT. Translating gives CASSQVINTQYF. The J gene is TRBJ2-3, the V gene TRBV3-1; D is unresolved. The germline V and J ends were trimmed by 1 base and 7 bases, with 6 bases remaining between them. Germline V CDR1 and CDR2: LGHDT, YNNKEL (reference sequence). The CDR3 runs 12 residues.

CDR3 protein: CASRQGGSYNEQFF. CDR3 DNA sequence: TGTGCCAGCAGACAGGGTGGATCCTACAATGAGCAGTTCTTC. The gene calls are TRBV28 and TRBJ2-1, with a weak D call TRBD1 (6 bases). Trimming left V 6 bases short and J 1 base short, with 10 bases between. Germline lookup yields CDR1 MDHEN and CDR2 SYDVKM. This CDR3 comprises 14 residues.

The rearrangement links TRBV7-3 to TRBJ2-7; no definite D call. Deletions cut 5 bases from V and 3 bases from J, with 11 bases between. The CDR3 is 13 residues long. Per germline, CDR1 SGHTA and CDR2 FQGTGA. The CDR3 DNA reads TGTGCCAGCAGCCTTGGGGTTAACTACGAGCAGTACTTC. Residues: CASSLGVNYEQYF.

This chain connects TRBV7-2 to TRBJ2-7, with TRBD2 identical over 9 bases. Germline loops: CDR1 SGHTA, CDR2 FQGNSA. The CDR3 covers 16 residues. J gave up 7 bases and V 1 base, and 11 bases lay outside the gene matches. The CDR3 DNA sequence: TGTGCCAGCAGCTTAGATGCTAGCGGGGCCCTTAGGGAGCAGTACTTC. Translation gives CASSLDASGALREQYF.

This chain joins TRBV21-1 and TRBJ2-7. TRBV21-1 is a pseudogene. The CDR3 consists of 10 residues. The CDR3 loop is CASQKYEQYF. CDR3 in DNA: TGTGCCAGCCAGAAGTACGAGCAGTACTTC.

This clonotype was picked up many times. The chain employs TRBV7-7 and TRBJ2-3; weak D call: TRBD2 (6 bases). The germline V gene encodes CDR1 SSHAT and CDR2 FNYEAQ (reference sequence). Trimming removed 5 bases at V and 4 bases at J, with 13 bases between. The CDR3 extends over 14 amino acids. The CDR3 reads CASSHPSAPDTQYF. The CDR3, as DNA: TGTGCCAGCAGCCACCCTAGCGCCCCAGATACGCAGTATTTT.

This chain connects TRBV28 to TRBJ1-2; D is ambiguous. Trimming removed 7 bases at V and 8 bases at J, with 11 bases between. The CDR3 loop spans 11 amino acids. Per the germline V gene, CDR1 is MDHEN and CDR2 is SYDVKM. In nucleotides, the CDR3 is TGTGCCAGCACCCTGGGATTCGGCTACACCTTC. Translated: CASTLGFGYTF.

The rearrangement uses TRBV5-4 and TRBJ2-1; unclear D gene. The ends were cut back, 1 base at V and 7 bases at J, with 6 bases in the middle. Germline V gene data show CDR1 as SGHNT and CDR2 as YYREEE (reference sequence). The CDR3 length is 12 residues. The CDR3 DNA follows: TGTGCCAGCAGCTTGAAGACAAATGAGCAGTTCTTC. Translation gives CASSLKTNEQFF.

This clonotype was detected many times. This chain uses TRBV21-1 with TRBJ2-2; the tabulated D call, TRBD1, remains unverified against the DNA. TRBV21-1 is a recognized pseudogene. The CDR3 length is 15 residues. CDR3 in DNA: TGTGCCCCTTCCCACTCGCCGGGGAACACCGGGGAGCTGTTTTTT. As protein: CAPSHSPGNTGELFF.